This T cell receptor beta chain was documented in a study of T cell repertoires in cytomegalovirus infection. Overall study: Shared public TCR beta signatures pointed to both CMV infection and a matching HLA type.

This clonotype has ten or more counts. Its antigen is unidentified. TCRdb redid the calling of the reads with MiXCR, one entry per CDR3 protein. The profile shows under 800,000 distinct CDR3 sequences, approximately 25% of them singletons. Study-wide results and limits: HLA-C-restricted CMV clonotypes gave the most frequent clonotype in two of eight donors. Carriers of CMV plus the relevant HLA were identified by cumulative public TCR beta family frequency.

The TCR was taken from a human donor in good health (CMV status not recorded). Some clones in this sample may be carry-over from other donors' samples. The sample consisted of CD8+ T cells from PBMCs.

The CDR3 region is CASSLYGTQSYNEQFF. In DNA, the CDR3 is TGTGCCAGCAGCTTATATGGGACACAATCCTACAATGAGCAGTTCTTC. The chain employs TRBV7-6 and TRBJ2-1; a weak D match, TRBD1 (6 bases). Germline lookup yields CDR1 SGHVS and CDR2 FNYEAQ. The CDR3 is made up of 16 amino acids. The germline V and J ends were trimmed by 2 bases and 1 base, with 12 bases remaining between them. Full variable domain (missing parts from reference TRBV7-6 and TRBJ2-1): GAGVSQSPRYKVTKRGQDVALRCDPISGHVSLYWYRQALGQGPEFLTYFNYEAQQDKSGLPNDRFSAERPEGSISTLTIQRTEQRDSAMYRCASSLYGTQSYNEQFFGPGTRLTVL.